A selection of T cell receptor beta chains follows, all from one sample in a study of beta chain features in type 1 diabetes. Repertoires were generated with immunoSEQ multiplex PCR, while TCRdb's copy carries only in-frame clones and drops some. The data hold around 340,000 clones, with roughly 8.8% observed a single time. The sequenced sample consisted of central memory CD4+ T cells from blood. The receptors originated from a man aged 25 to 40 with type 1 diabetes. CDR3s include the opening cysteine and the closing phenylalanine or tryptophan. The order of the fields is J gene, clone size, CDR3 length, V gene, D gene, CDR3 DNA, CDR3 protein. A D gene is named only where the DNA matches it firmly. Rows may omit the clone size; those that give it use once, few, many or a size class.

TRBJ1-6 | few | 14 | TRBV10-3 | TRBD1 | TGTGCCATCAACCGGGACAGGGATGGTTTTCCCCTCCACTTT | CAINRDRDGFPLHF
TRBJ2-5 | few | 13 | TRBV11-2 | NA | TGTGCCAGCAGCCCGGCAGGTCAAGAGACCCAGTACTTC | CASSPAGQETQYF
TRBJ2-2 | NA | 15 | TRBV7-2 | NA | TGTGCCAGCAGCACCCGGCAGGCGAACACCGGGGAGCTGTTTTTT | CASSTRQANTGELFF
TRBJ1-2 | few | 18 | TRBV11-2 | TRBD1 | TGTGCCAGCAGCTCCCCCCGGACAGGGGGCTTCGCTAACTATGGCTACACCTTC | CASSSPRTGGFANYGYTF
TRBJ2-3 | NA | 13 | TRBV6-5 | NA | TGTGCCAGCAGTACTCCCGGGGCCGGTACGCAGTATTTT | CASSTPGAGTQYF
TRBJ2-1 | many | 17 | TRBV9 | NA | TGTGCCAGCAGCGCCGGAACACCCAGGGGACGGAACAATGAGCAGTTCTTC | CASSAGTPRGRNNEQFF
TRBJ2-7 | many | 13 | TRBV14 | NA | TGTGCCAGCAGCCAAGTCGTAAGGGGCGAGCAGTACTTC | CASSQVVRGEQYF
TRBJ2-7 | NA | 14 | TRBV19 | NA | TGTGCCAGCCGCCGGAAACTAGGCTCCTACGAGCAGTACTTC | CASRRKLGSYEQYF
TRBJ2-7 | few | 13 | TRBV18 | NA | TGTGCCAGCTCACCTGGCAGCGCCGACGAGCAGTACTTC | CASSPGSADEQYF
TRBJ2-3 | NA | 13 | TRBV7-8 | NA | TGTGCCAGCAGCCTTACAGGAAAAAATACGCAGTATTTT | CASSLTGKNTQYF
TRBJ1-5 | few | 16 | TRBV6-6 | TRBD1 | TGTGCCAGCAGTCCTGTGACAGGGGGTAACAATCAGCCCCAGCATTTT | CASSPVTGGNNQPQHF
TRBJ2-7 | NA | 15 | TRBV7-6 | TRBD2 | TGTGCCAGCAGCTTAGGTAGCGGGGGGGCCTACGAGCAGTACTTC | CASSLGSGGAYEQYF
TRBJ2-1 | NA | 12 | TRBV29-1 | NA | TGCAGCGTTGACAATCAGGACACTGAGCAGTTCTTC | CSVDNQDTEQFF
TRBJ1-4 | many | 15 | TRBV11-2 | TRBD1 | TGTGCCAGCACCCCGGGACAGGGGACTAATGAAAAACTGTTTTTT | CASTPGQGTNEKLFF
TRBJ2-3 | few | 16 | TRBV7-2 | TRBD2 | TGTGCCAGCAGCCCGAGGCTAGCGGGGGGGCCAGATACGCAGTATTTT | CASSPRLAGGPDTQYF
TRBJ1-2 | few | 14 | TRBV2 | TRBD1 | TGTGCCAGCAGTGTGGGACAGGGGATCGGTGGCTACACCTTC | CASSVGQGIGGYTF
TRBJ2-1 | few | 15 | TRBV7-9 | TRBD2 | TGTGCCAGCAGCCACCGGGGGGAGAGGCCCAATGAGCAGTTCTTC | CASSHRGERPNEQFF
TRBJ2-3 | few | 11 | TRBV2 | NA | TGTGCCATCACACAAACTAATAGAGAGTATTTT | CAITQTNREYF
TRBJ2-3 | NA | 15 | TRBV29-1 | NA | TGCAGCGTTGAGATAACTTTGGTTTATTCGGATACGCAGTATTTT | CSVEITLVYSDTQYF
TRBJ2-7 | few | 16 | TRBV27 | TRBD1 | TGTGCCAGCAGGAGGATAGACCCGGGACAGGGCTACGAGCAGTACTTC | CASRRIDPGQGYEQYF
TRBJ1-2 | NA | 14 | TRBV2 | TRBD1 | TGTGCCAGCACCCCCGAGGGGACAGGGAGCGGCTACACCTTC | CASTPEGTGSGYTF
TRBJ2-7 | many | 14 | TRBV6-1 | NA | TGTGCCAGCAGCAAAGGGGATATCTCCTACGAGCAGTACTTC | CASSKGDISYEQYF
TRBJ1-6 | NA | 18 | TRBV4-1 | TRBD1 | TGCGCCAGCAGCCCCGCCACGGATAGACAGGGCAGAAATTCACCCCTCCACTTT | CASSPATDRQGRNSPLHF
TRBJ2-1 | few | 16 | TRBV4-3 | TRBD2 | TGCGCCAGCAGCTACATCGGGGGGACCGGGCTCGGGGAGCAGTTCTTC | CASSYIGGTGLGEQFF
TRBJ2-5 | once | 14 | TRBV6-1 | TRBD1 | TGTGCCAGCAGTGTCCGGGACAGTCAAGAGACCCAGTACTTC | CASSVRDSQETQYF
TRBJ2-7 | few | 15 | TRBV2 | NA | TGTGCCAGCAGTGACGACCGGGACGGAACCTACGAGCAGTACTTC | CASSDDRDGTYEQYF
TRBJ2-3 | NA | 14 | TRBV25-1 | NA | TGTGCCAGCAGTGACCTAAAAGGGTCTGATACGCAGTATTTT | CASSDLKGSDTQYF
TRBJ1-2 | few | 16 | TRBV4-1 | NA | TGCGCCAGCAGAAAACATCGCATTGACACTAACTATGGCTACACCTTC | CASRKHRIDTNYGYTF
TRBJ1-1 | NA | 15 | TRBV6-6 | NA | TGTGCCAGCAGTTTTCGTAGGGAGATGAACACTGAAGCTTTCTTT | CASSFRREMNTEAFF
TRBJ1-5 | once | 15 | TRBV9 | TRBD1 | TGTGCCAGCAGGACAGGGCCTAATAGCAATCAGCCCCAGCATTTT | CASRTGPNSNQPQHF
TRBJ1-6 | few | 13 | TRBV7-2 | NA | TGTGCCAGCAGCTTAGCAGGGGATTCACCCCTCCACTTT | CASSLAGDSPLHF
TRBJ2-1 | NA | 14 | TRBV25-1 | NA | TGTGCCAGCAGTGAGGAGATCGCTTACAATGAGCAGTTCTTC | CASSEEIAYNEQFF
TRBJ1-6 | NA | 15 | TRBV27 | NA | TGTGCCACTCGACCCGGGTACTCCTATAATTCACCCCTCCACTTT | CATRPGYSYNSPLHF
TRBJ1-1 | few | 13 | TRBV7-2 | NA | TGTGCCAGCAGCTTTCAGGGATCCCCTGAAGCTTTCTTT | CASSFQGSPEAFF
TRBJ1-4 | few | 14 | TRBV2 | NA | TGTGCCAGCAATAGACAGCGCGCTAATGAAAAACTGTTTTTT | CASNRQRANEKLFF
TRBJ1-2 | few | 14 | TRBV18 | NA | TGTGCCAGCTCACCAGAAGGGTACGGCTATGGCTACACCTTC | CASSPEGYGYGYTF
TRBJ2-7 | NA | 14 | TRBV25-1 | TRBD1 | TGTGCCAGCAGTGTGACAGGGGCCTCCTACGAGCAGTACTTC | CASSVTGASYEQYF
TRBJ2-1 | NA | 13 | TRBV11-2 | NA | TGTGCCAGCAGCTTAGGACAACACAATGAGCAGTTCTTC | CASSLGQHNEQFF
TRBJ2-3 | many | 13 | TRBV5-1 | NA | TGCGCCAGCAGCAGGGACGGCACAGATACGCAGTATTTT | CASSRDGTDTQYF
TRBJ2-1 | NA | 16 | TRBV4-2 | TRBD2 | TGTGCCAGCAGCCAGAATGGTGGACGGGGGGGGAGTGAGCAGTTCTTC | CASSQNGGRGGSEQFF
TRBJ1-6 | few | 17 | TRBV7-8 | NA | TGTGCCAGCAGCCCCGATTACATTTCAGGGGTTAATTCACCCCTCCACTTT | CASSPDYISGVNSPLHF
TRBJ1-1 | NA | 14 | TRBV7-2 | NA | TGTGCCAGCAGTACCATTCTAGGGAGAACTGAAGCTTTCTTT | CASSTILGRTEAFF
TRBJ1-6 | few | 15 | TRBV9 | NA | TGTGCCAGCAGCTATAGGAGCTCCTATAATTCACCCCTCCACTTT | CASSYRSSYNSPLHF
TRBJ2-3 | NA | 16 | TRBV12-2 | NA | TGTGCAAGTCGCTTAGCCAACGGAGTAGGTACAGATACGCAGTATTTT | CASRLANGVGTDTQYF
TRBJ1-5 | NA | 15 | TRBV25-1 | NA | TGTGCCAGCAGTGGGGGCGCAGGGCGGGAACAGCCCCAGCATTTT | CASSGGAGREQPQHF
TRBJ1-1 | NA | 16 | TRBV29-1 | NA | TGCAGCGTTGGAAAGGGCAGGGCGATGATGAACACTGAAGCTTTCTTT | CSVGKGRAMMNTEAFF
TRBJ1-1 | NA | 12 | TRBV6-6 | NA | TGTGCCAGCAGGACAGCGGACACTGAAGCTTTCTTT | CASRTADTEAFF
TRBJ1-6 | NA | 15 | TRBV7-2 | NA | TGTGCCAGCAGCTTGGCCACAGGGTTTAATTCACCCCTCCACTTT | CASSLATGFNSPLHF
TRBJ2-7 | few | 15 | TRBV5-1 | TRBD2 | TGCGCCAGCAGCCAGGGAAGCGGGGGGGCGAACGAGCAGTACTTC | CASSQGSGGANEQYF